Listed here are 13 T cell receptor beta chains from one sample, sequenced in a study of tumor-infiltrating lymphocytes in primary liver carcinoma. Production of TCR beta cDNA used 500 ng total RNA together with a constant-region primer. Generation of the TCR beta libraries relied on three nested multiplex PCR rounds using slightly modified ARM-PCR. The first two PCR rounds, around 10 cycles each, used TRBV1-TRBV30 forward primers and a C-beta reverse primer. One entry per CDR3 protein results from TCRdb running MiXCR on the multiplex PCR reads. This sample carries a few hundred thousand distinct CDR3 sequences, 50% to 75% of them seen once, and the ten largest clones take more than 15%. In addition to blood RNA drawn from unsorted whole blood, germline DNA was extracted. The source material was peripheral blood. The receptors were sampled from a woman aged 25 to 39 with primary liver carcinoma and hepatitis B virus infection.

Concerning this clonotype: One end of the junction does not line up with germline, which may come from a read error. J is TRBJ1-1 and V is TRBV11-3; D not certain. The germline CDR1 and CDR2 sequences are SGHNT and YENEEA. There are 12 residues in the CDR3. CDR3 nucleotides: TGTGCCAGCAGTTTAGTGTACGCTGAAGCTTTCTTT. This encodes CASSLVYAEAFF.

The chain has TRBV6-2 or TRBV6-3 and TRBJ2-1; 7 bases are a match to TRBD2. The germline V gene has CDR1 MNHEY and CDR2 SVGEGT. J gave up 4 bases and V 1 base, and 7 bases lay outside the gene matches. This CDR3 contains 16 residues. Here the CDR3 DNA reads TGTGCCAGCAGTTACTGGGTGACGGGAGGATACAATGAGCAGTTCTTC. It is translated as CASSYWVTGGYNEQFF.

For this clonotype: The junction differs from germline at one of its ends, possibly a read error. The V and J genes are TRBV29-1 and TRBJ2-3; TRBD2 agrees at 10 bases. There are 13 residues in the CDR3. CDR1 and CDR2 (germline): SQVTM, ANQGSEA. CDR3 region: CCGSGTSDATQYF. In DNA, the CDR3 is TGTTGCGGCTCCGGGACTAGCGACGCTACGCAGTATTTT.

Only one count was recorded for this clonotype. Because the CDR3 is missing its conserved closing phenylalanine or tryptophan, this is likely a read error. CDR3 region: CASSHPGQGTYEQYY. DNA for the CDR3: TGTGCCAGCAGCCACCCTGGACAGGGGACCTACGAGCAGTACTAC. This rearrangement joins TRBV14 to TRBJ2-7, with TRBD1 identical over 9 bases. The germline V gene encodes CDR1 SGHDN and CDR2 FVKESK. The CDR3 runs to 15 residues. The V gene end was trimmed by 3 bases and the J gene end by 2 bases; junction bases not matched to a gene: 5.

This chain uses TRBV24-1 with TRBJ2-3; no reliable D call. CDR1 and CDR2 from the germline V gene are KGHDR and SFDVKD. This CDR3 is built from 16 residues. The V end was cut by 4 bases, the J end by 3 bases, with 16 bases between. In DNA form, the CDR3 reads TGTGCCACCAGTGACCGGGCCGGTACTGTGACAGATACGCAGTATTTT. It is translated as CATSDRAGTVTDTQYF.

A few counts support this clonotype. The gene calls are TRBV28 and TRBJ1-5, with D possibly matching TRBD1 (5 bases). The CDR3 covers 15 residues. CDR1 MDHEN and CDR2 SYDVKM come from the germline V gene. The V end was cut by 5 bases, the J end by 0 bases, with 11 bases between. CDR3 protein: CASSAGTYSNQPQHF. DNA for the CDR3: TGTGCCAGCAGTGCCGGGACTTATAGCAATCAGCCCCAGCATTTT.

The chain joins TRBV6-2 or TRBV6-3 to TRBJ2-1; TRBD2 matches 9 bases. V was pared by 6 bases and J by 4 bases, with 10 bases of the junction left unmatched. Germline V gives CDR1 MNHEY, CDR2 SVGEGT. The length of the CDR3 is 16 residues. The CDR3: CASRVGSGSGYNEQFF. The DNA of the CDR3 is TGTGCCAGCAGGGTGGGTAGCGGGAGTGGGTACAATGAGCAGTTCTTC.

Turning to this clonotype: An end of the junction does not agree with germline; a read error may underlie this. The V call is TRBV6-5, the J call TRBJ2-7; D is ambiguous. This CDR3 is built from 15 residues. Germline-derived CDR1 and CDR2 are MNHEY and SVGAGI. This chain's CDR3 is CASNPLPVGSYEQCF. The DNA of the CDR3 is TGTGCCAGCAACCCTTTACCGGTCGGCTCCTACGAGCAGTGCTTC.

The chain combines TRBV30 with TRBJ1-4; 12 nucleotides agree with TRBD1. The CDR3 is 15 amino acids. Germline V CDR1 and CDR2: GTSNPN, SVGIG (reference sequence). V dropped 2 bases and J dropped 8; count of bases not matched to a gene: 6. The CDR3 region is CAWSRDRGPKEKLFF. CDR3 nucleotide sequence: TGTGCCTGGAGTCGGGACAGGGGGCCGAAGGAAAAACTGTTTTTT.

This rearrangement joins TRBV12-3 or TRBV12-4 to TRBJ2-1; TRBD2 matches 7 bases. The trim removed 8 bases at V and 4 bases at J, leaving 5 bases unmatched. The length of the CDR3 is 13 residues. CDR3 amino acids: CASCLAEYNEQFF. The DNA for the CDR3 is TGTGCCAGCTGCCTAGCGGAGTACAATGAGCAGTTCTTC.

About this clonotype itself: It may be a read error: a sequence one base away is much more abundant. The chain joins TRBV6-1 to TRBJ1-2, with unresolved D. Germline V gene data show CDR1 as MNHNS and CDR2 as SASEGT. The length of the CDR3 is 14 residues. The CDR3 is CATSEALRLSGYTF. The CDR3 DNA sequence: TGTGCCACCAGTGAAGCGCTTCGGTTGTCTGGCTACACCTTC.

This clonotype appeared a few times. This chain links TRBV28 with TRBJ2-4; 8 nucleotides match TRBD1. The germline gives CDR1 MDHEN, CDR2 SYDVKM. The trim removed 4 bases at V and 5 bases at J, leaving 7 bases unmatched. The CDR3 has 15 residues. This CDR3 is CASSSRAGGQNIQYF. The CDR3 coding sequence is TGTGCCAGCAGTTCTCGGGCAGGGGGCCAAAACATTCAGTACTTC.

Concerning this clonotype itself: A read error may produce the germline difference seen at one junction end. The chain employs TRBV6-5 and TRBJ2-1; D is ambiguous. Germline CDR1 reads MNHEY; CDR2 reads SVGAGI. The CDR3 extends over 13 amino acids. The CDR3 nucleotides are TGTGCCACCAAAAGGGTCTCCTACTATGAGCAGTTCTTC. Translated, it gives CATKRVSYYEQFF.